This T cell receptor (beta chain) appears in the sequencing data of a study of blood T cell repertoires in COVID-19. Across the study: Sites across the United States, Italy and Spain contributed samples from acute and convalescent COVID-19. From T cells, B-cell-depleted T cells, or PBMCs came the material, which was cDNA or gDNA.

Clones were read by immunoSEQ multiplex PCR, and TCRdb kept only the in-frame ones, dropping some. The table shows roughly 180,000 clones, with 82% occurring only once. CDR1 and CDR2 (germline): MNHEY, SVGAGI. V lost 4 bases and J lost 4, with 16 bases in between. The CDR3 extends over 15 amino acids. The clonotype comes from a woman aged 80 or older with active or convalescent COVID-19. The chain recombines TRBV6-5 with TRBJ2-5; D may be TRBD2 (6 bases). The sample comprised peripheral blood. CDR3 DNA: TGTGCCAGCAGTTCCAGCGGGCTCGGGGGAGAGACCCAGTACTTC. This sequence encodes CASSSSGLGGETQYF.